These 32 T cell receptor beta chains came from one sample sequenced in a study of a mutant IDH1 vaccine in newly diagnosed glioma. Antigen specificity for these receptors is unknown. Indicated time point: week 47, end of study. It was 300 ug of mutant IDH1 20-mer peptide that made up each vaccine dose, given with topical imiquimod. Libraries were prepared by immunoSEQ multiplex PCR; TCRdb keeps only in-frame clonotypes and omits some of them. The sample includes around 100,000 clones, around 92% of them seen just once. The sequencing here drew on PBMCs, taken from a glioma patient whose treatment included an IDH1 peptide vaccine. The receptor source for this set is a woman aged 45-59 years with glioma.

The chain is built from TRBV28 and TRBJ2-2, with 11 bases fitting TRBD2. Germline V gene data show CDR1 as MDHEN and CDR2 as SYDVKM. This CDR3 region has 18 residues. The V and J ends lost 5 bases and 3 bases, in that order; junction bases with no gene match: 11. CDR3 sequence reads: CASSPSVLSGGDTGELFF. DNA of the CDR3: TGTGCCAGCAGTCCGTCAGTTCTTAGCGGGGGGGACACCGGGGAGCTGTTTTTT.

The gene calls are TRBV2 and TRBJ2-7, with TRBD2 as a possible D gene (7 bases). CDR1 SNHLY and CDR2 FYNNEI come from the germline V gene. V lost 9 bases to trimming and J lost 2 bases, with 17 bases between them. The CDR3 is 14 residues long. Here the CDR3 reads CASGGAPDPYEQYF. The CDR3 DNA follows: TGTGCCAGTGGGGGGGCCCCCGACCCCTACGAGCAGTACTTC.

The chain combines TRBV14 with TRBJ2-7, with 11 bases fitting TRBD2. Germline V gene data show CDR1 as SGHDN and CDR2 as FVKESK. V lost 4 bases and J lost 7; bases outside the gene matches: 18. The CDR3 spans 18 residues. In DNA form, the CDR3 reads TGTGCCAGCAGCCCCCTTGTTGCTAGCGGGAGGCCATATGGGGAGCAGTACTTC. As protein: CASSPLVASGRPYGEQYF.

This chain uses TRBV5-6 with TRBJ2-3, with D perhaps TRBD2 (5 bases). This CDR3 contains 15 residues. Trimming removed 0 bases from V and 1 base from J, with 9 bases in between. From germline, CDR1 is SGHDT and CDR2 YYEEEE. The CDR3 loop reads CASSLVRARTDTQYF. DNA of the CDR3: TGTGCCAGCAGCTTGGTGCGGGCCCGCACAGATACGCAGTATTTT.

This chain links TRBV9 with TRBJ1-2; tentatively, D is TRBD1 (5 bases). The CDR3 loop spans 16 amino acids. V was trimmed by 0 bases and J by 3 bases, leaving 15 bases between them. Germline CDR1 is SGDLS and CDR2 is YYNGEE. CDR3: CASSVEGRAGDYGYTF. CDR3 in DNA: TGTGCCAGCAGCGTAGAGGGGAGGGCCGGTGACTATGGCTACACCTTC. The full variable domain, in which reference TRBV9 and TRBJ1-2 provide the parts outside the CDR3, is DSGVTQTPKHLITATGQRVTLRCSPRSGDLSVYWYQQSLDQGLQFLIQYYNGEERAKGNILERFSAQQFPDLHSELNLSSLELGDSALYFCASSVEGRAGDYGYTFGSGTRLTVV.

The chain joins TRBV5-1 to TRBJ2-5; 7 positions agree with TRBD1. In germline, CDR1 is SGHRS, CDR2 YFSETQ. This CDR3 is 14 amino acids long. The J segment lost 1 base and the V segment lost 2 bases, leaving 2 bases of the junction unmatched. CDR3 sequence reads: CASSFDRVQETQYF. CDR3 bases: TGCGCCAGCAGCTTCGACAGGGTCCAAGAGACCCAGTACTTC.

The J gene is TRBJ2-7, the V gene TRBV5-1; D might be TRBD1 (5 bases). The CDR3 sequence is 11 residues long. In germline, CDR1 is SGHRS, CDR2 YFSETQ. Trimming removed 0 bases at V and 7 bases at J, with 5 bases between. CDR3 sequence: CASSLAGEQYF. The CDR3 bases are TGCGCCAGCAGCTTGGCAGGGGAGCAGTACTTC.

The rearrangement joins TRBV19 to TRBJ2-3; no definite D call. The germline gives CDR1 LNHDA, CDR2 SQIVND (reference sequence). The CDR3 extends over 13 amino acids. V dropped 7 bases and J dropped 1 base, with 9 bases sitting between them. CDR3 loop: CASTLEGTDTQYF. CDR3 bases: TGTGCCAGTACGCTAGAGGGCACAGATACGCAGTATTTT.

The chain carries TRBV19 and TRBJ1-2; a weak D match, TRBD1 (6 bases). Germline loops: CDR1 LNHDA, CDR2 SQIVND (reference sequence). Trimming cost V 5 bases and J 2 bases, with 21 bases left between them. This CDR3 is 17 amino acids long. CDR3 in DNA: TGTGCCAGTAGTGCCAGAGGAGGGGGTATCCGAAACTATGGCTACACCTTC. Translating it yields CASSARGGGIRNYGYTF.

The V and J genes are TRBV13 and TRBJ2-5; perhaps TRBD2 as D (6 bases). Germline V CDR1 and CDR2: PRHDT, FYEKMQ (reference sequence). CDR3 length: 16 amino acids. The V end was cut by 6 bases, the J end by 2 bases, with 19 bases between. CDR3 amino acids: CASRGRTPALQETQYF. The CDR3 bases are TGTGCCAGCAGGGGGAGGACACCCGCCTTACAAGAGACCCAGTACTTC.

The V and J genes are TRBV9 and TRBJ1-2; 7 nucleotides line up with TRBD1. V trimming: 4 bases; J trimming: 0 bases; junction bases outside the gene matches: 6. Germline V gene lookup returns CDR1 SGDLS and CDR2 YYNGEE. The length of the CDR3 is 15 residues. CDR3 sequence: CASSPTDRANYGYTF. The DNA of the CDR3 is TGTGCCAGCAGCCCTACCGACAGGGCTAACTATGGCTACACCTTC. The full variable domain, in which reference TRBV9 and TRBJ1-2 provide the parts outside the CDR3, is DSGVTQTPKHLITATGQRVTLRCSPRSGDLSVYWYQQSLDQGLQFLIQYYNGEERAKGNILERFSAQQFPDLHSELNLSSLELGDSALYFCASSPTDRANYGYTFGSGTRLTVV.

A single count supports this clone. This chain uses TRBV6-1 with TRBJ1-2, with unresolved D. The V end lost 7 bases, the J end lost 6 bases, and 15 bases lay between the germline ends. The CDR3 length is 13 residues. Germline lookup yields CDR1 MNHNS and CDR2 SASEGT. The CDR3 is CASTVKGGNGYTF. In nucleotides, the CDR3 is TGTGCCAGCACCGTCAAGGGAGGAAATGGCTACACCTTC.

J is TRBJ2-1 and V is TRBV9, with 8 positions matching TRBD2. The J segment lost 5 bases and the V segment lost 0 bases, leaving 7 bases of the junction unmatched. From germline, CDR1 is SGDLS and CDR2 YYNGEE. The CDR3 covers 16 residues. The CDR3 region has the DNA TGTGCCAGCAGCGTAGAAAGCGGGAGTTTCAACAATGAGCAGTTCTTC. Protein: CASSVESGSFNNEQFF.

The rearrangement joins TRBV19 to TRBJ2-3; tentatively, D is TRBD2 (6 bases). The germline V gene has CDR1 LNHDA and CDR2 SQIVND (reference sequence). This CDR3 contains 12 residues. V was trimmed by 3 bases and J by 11 bases, leaving 12 bases between them. CDR3 in amino acids: CASSIVGGGQYF. The CDR3 region has the DNA TGTGCCAGTAGTATCGTCGGGGGAGGGCAGTATTTT.

The V and J genes are TRBV5-4 and TRBJ2-1, with 7 bases fitting TRBD1. Germline V gene sequence: CDR1 SGHNT, CDR2 YYREEE (reference sequence). V dropped 3 bases and J dropped 2; count of bases not matched to a gene: 8. The CDR3 has 16 residues. This chain's CDR3 is CASSSRGKGPYNEQFF. The CDR3 coding sequence is TGTGCCAGCAGCTCCAGGGGGAAAGGTCCCTACAATGAGCAGTTCTTC.

The V and J genes are TRBV5-4 and TRBJ2-2; 11 positions match TRBD2. The CDR3 has 15 amino acids. Germline values: CDR1 SGHNT, CDR2 YYREEE (reference sequence). V shed 4 bases and J 9 bases; nucleotides not matched to a gene: 8. The CDR3 DNA is TGTGCCAGCAGCACCGGACTAGCGGGTAGGCGGGAGCTGTTTTTT. Translating gives CASSTGLAGRRELFF.

This clone appeared once. The genes are TRBV5-1 and TRBJ2-7; D unresolved. The V gene's germline CDR1 is SGHRS and CDR2 YFSETQ. The V end lost 4 bases, the J end lost 0 bases, and 11 bases lay between the germline ends. This CDR3 region has 14 residues. The CDR3 is CASSPQYSSYEQYF. In DNA form, the CDR3 reads TGCGCCAGCAGCCCCCAGTACAGCTCCTACGAGCAGTACTTC.

The CDR3 nucleotides are TGCGCCAGCAGCCAAGCGGGCAGGGACAATGAGCAGTTCTTC. This encodes CASSQAGRDNEQFF. The chain uses TRBV4-1 and TRBJ2-1, with D tentatively TRBD1 (5 bases). The CDR3 is 14 amino acids. V lost 1 base and J lost 5, with 9 bases in between. Per the germline V gene, CDR1 is MGHRA and CDR2 is YSYEKL.

This chain connects TRBV7-9 to TRBJ2-3; perhaps TRBD1 as D (6 bases). The length of the CDR3 is 14 residues. V lost 6 bases, J lost 0 bases, and 10 bases lay in between. The germline V gene has CDR1 SEHNR and CDR2 FQNEAQ (reference sequence). DNA for the CDR3: TGTGCCAGCAGTGTAGACAGGAGCACAGATACGCAGTATTTT. Its protein product is CASSVDRSTDTQYF.

This chain uses TRBV11-2 with TRBJ2-7; D is ambiguous. Germline V gene lookup returns CDR1 SGHAT and CDR2 FQNNGV. This CDR3 has 14 residues. The germline V and J ends were trimmed by 5 bases and 4 bases, with 15 bases remaining between them. This CDR3 is CASSRYSIGYEQYF. The CDR3 region has the DNA TGTGCCAGCAGCCGCTACTCGATCGGTTACGAGCAGTACTTC.

The CDR3 DNA reads TGTGCCTGGAGAGGAGGGGTGCGAGCTGAAGCTTTCTTT. Protein product: CAWRGGVRAEAFF. The chain carries TRBV30 and TRBJ1-1, with D possibly TRBD1 on 5 matching bases. With 3 bases removed from V and 6 bases from J, the gap between germline ends came to 14 bases. Germline CDR1 GTSNPN, CDR2 SVGIG (reference sequence). The CDR3 extends over 13 amino acids.

In nucleotides, the CDR3 is TGTGCCAGTAGGGTGAATAGCGGATCCCAAGAGACCCAGTACTTC. This translates into CASRVNSGSQETQYF. The genes are TRBV19 and TRBJ2-5; TRBD2 is a possible D gene (6 bases). Germline loops: CDR1 LNHDA, CDR2 SQIVND (reference sequence). The V end was cut by 6 bases, the J end by 1 base, with 15 bases between. This CDR3 is 15 amino acids long.

The CDR3 loop is CASSPHPDSNQPQHF. CDR3 bases: TGTGCCAGCAGCCCCCACCCGGACAGCAATCAGCCCCAGCATTTT. This rearrangement joins TRBV9 to TRBJ1-5; no definite D call. The CDR3 is 15 amino acids. Per the germline V gene, CDR1 is SGDLS and CDR2 is YYNGEE. Trimming removed 4 bases from V and 1 base from J, with 12 bases in between.

J is TRBJ2-7 and V is TRBV28; TRBD1 might be the D (6 bases). The germline gives CDR1 MDHEN, CDR2 SYDVKM. The CDR3 totals 14 residues. V was clipped by 5 bases and J by 3 bases, with 14 bases between them. CDR3 sequence (DNA): TGTGCCAGCAGTCTATTGGGACACCGCTACGAGCAGTACTTC. This gives the protein CASSLLGHRYEQYF.

The chain couples TRBV28 to TRBJ2-6; TRBD1 matches at 8 bases. CDR1 MDHEN and CDR2 SYDVKM come from the germline V gene. Germline trimming cut 5 bases from V and 0 bases from J; bases unmatched to any gene: 9. CDR3 length equals 18 residues. This CDR3 reads CASSKDREGHSGANVLTF. CDR3 coding DNA: TGTGCCAGCAGTAAGGACAGGGAAGGGCACTCTGGGGCCAACGTCCTGACTTTC.

The chain couples TRBV5-6 to TRBJ1-2, with a possible D match to TRBD1 (5 bases). V lost 0 bases, J lost 8 bases, and 14 bases lay in between. This CDR3 is built from 14 residues. In germline, CDR1 is SGHDT, CDR2 YYEEEE. The CDR3 spells CASSLGQTNTGYTF. CDR3 in DNA: TGTGCCAGCAGCTTGGGACAGACTAATACGGGCTACACCTTC.

This chain links TRBV10-3 with TRBJ2-3, with D unresolved. Germline loops: CDR1 ENHRY, CDR2 SYGVKD. V was shortened by 3 bases and J by 15 bases, with 13 bases between the two germline ends. The CDR3 sequence is 11 residues long. This CDR3 reads CAISDDNRAYF. CDR3 DNA sequence: TGTGCCATCAGTGACGATAACCGAGCCTATTTT.

The chain carries TRBV18 and TRBJ1-4, with unresolved D. The CDR3 covers 16 residues. Germline values: CDR1 KGHSH, CDR2 LQKENI. V lost 5 bases and J lost 7, with 20 bases in between. The CDR3 nucleotides read TGTGCCAGCTCAGCCCGGACGGGCAGAGGGAGTGAAAAACTGTTTTTT. It codes for CASSARTGRGSEKLFF.

The genes are TRBV5-6 and TRBJ1-5; D gene unclear. CDR1 is SGHDT and CDR2 is YYEEEE in the germline V gene. The CDR3 runs to 16 residues. Trimming took 2 bases from V and 5 from J, leaving 17 bases between them. CDR3 amino acids: CASSLGSAGSYQPQHF. CDR3 nucleotide sequence: TGTGCCAGCAGCTTAGGGTCAGCGGGTTCATATCAGCCCCAGCATTTT.

This clone showed up just a few times. The V gene is TRBV29-1, the J gene TRBJ2-5, with D possibly matching TRBD2 (5 bases). Trimming removed 0 bases from V and 4 bases from J, with 12 bases in between. This CDR3 is built from 14 residues. Germline V CDR1 and CDR2: SQVTM, ANQGSEA. CDR3: CSVEDRRIGETQYF. The CDR3 DNA is TGCAGCGTTGAAGATAGGAGGATCGGAGAGACCCAGTACTTC.

The chain combines TRBV13 with TRBJ1-3, with a possible D match to TRBD1 (5 bases). This CDR3 region has 16 residues. Deletions cut 0 bases from V and 2 bases from J, with 11 bases between. Germline assignment: CDR1 PRHDT and CDR2 FYEKMQ (reference sequence). The CDR3 loop reads CASSLGGVGPGNTIYF. CDR3 sequence (DNA): TGTGCCAGCAGCTTAGGGGGAGTGGGACCTGGAAACACCATATATTTT. Looking up the rest from reference TRBV13 and TRBJ1-3 gives the full variable domain: AAGVIQSPRHLIKEKRETATLKCYPIPRHDTVYWYQQGPGQDPQFLISFYEKMQSDKGSIPDRFSAQQFSDYHSELNMSSLELGDSALYFCASSLGGVGPGNTIYFGEGSWLTVV.

The chain links TRBV5-1 to TRBJ2-7, with TRBD1 identical over 11 bases. The CDR3 loop spans 17 amino acids. In germline, CDR1 is SGHRS, CDR2 YFSETQ. V gave up 4 bases and J gave up 6 bases; unmatched junction bases: 15. The CDR3 reads CASSPTLRDRGSSEQYF. The DNA for the CDR3 is TGCGCCAGCAGCCCCACGCTACGGGACAGGGGGTCATCCGAGCAGTACTTC.